Listed here is a single TCR beta chain. Antigen: not known. This sample stems from a study of response to subunit inactivated influenza vaccine. Study-level findings and limits: After each seasonal influenza vaccination, few new T cells are recruited, the authors suggested.

TCRdb itself ran the RT-PCR reads through MiXCR, one entry per CDR3 protein. The table includes 430,000 or so distinct CDR3 sequences, 11% detected once. After removal of 3 bases from V and 6 bases from J, the junction contained 10 bases not matched to a gene. The germline gives CDR1 LGHNA, CDR2 YSLEER. CDR3 length: 15 residues. The origin of this receptor is a man in his fifties or sixties who received an inactivated influenza vaccine. Sequenced material: PBMCs from blood, taken 40 to 50 days after vaccination. The chain uses TRBV4-3 and TRBJ1-2, with TRBD1 identical over 7 bases. In DNA, the CDR3 is TGCGCCAGCAGCCATAACACGGACAGGCGCCATGGCTACACCTTC. Amino acid sequence: CASSHNTDRRHGYTF.